The entry below describes one T cell receptor beta chain. Its antigen remains unknown. Every positive PCR date fell between March and December 2020, earlier than the US Alpha, Beta and Delta variants. This sample stems from a study of vaccination and CD4 T cells after COVID-19. In the study overall: At a median approximately 100 days (range 35 to 161) after diagnosis, post-COVID samples were drawn. Taking of post-vaccine samples occurred a median approximately 72 days after dose two (range 14 to 241). Study results and caveats: In convalescent patients, 304 of 307 vaccine-specific clones were mono-reactive for SARS-CoV-2 spike.

The CDR3 consists of 14 residues. In germline, CDR1 is KGHDR, CDR2 SFDVKD. Trimming left V 6 bases short and J 4 bases short, with 15 bases between. TCRdb used MiXCR to reprocess the PCR reads, holding one entry per CDR3 protein. The sample lists more than 20,000 distinct CDR3 sequences; 51% were seen once. The sample was CD4+ T cells from blood, taken before SARS-CoV-2 vaccination. The rearrangement uses TRBV24-1 and TRBJ2-7; D uncertain. The sequence came from a human donor who had recovered from COVID-19. CDR3 residues: CATSSHTAPYEQYF. CDR3 DNA sequence: TGTGCCACCAGTAGCCATACGGCCCCGTACGAGCAGTACTTC.